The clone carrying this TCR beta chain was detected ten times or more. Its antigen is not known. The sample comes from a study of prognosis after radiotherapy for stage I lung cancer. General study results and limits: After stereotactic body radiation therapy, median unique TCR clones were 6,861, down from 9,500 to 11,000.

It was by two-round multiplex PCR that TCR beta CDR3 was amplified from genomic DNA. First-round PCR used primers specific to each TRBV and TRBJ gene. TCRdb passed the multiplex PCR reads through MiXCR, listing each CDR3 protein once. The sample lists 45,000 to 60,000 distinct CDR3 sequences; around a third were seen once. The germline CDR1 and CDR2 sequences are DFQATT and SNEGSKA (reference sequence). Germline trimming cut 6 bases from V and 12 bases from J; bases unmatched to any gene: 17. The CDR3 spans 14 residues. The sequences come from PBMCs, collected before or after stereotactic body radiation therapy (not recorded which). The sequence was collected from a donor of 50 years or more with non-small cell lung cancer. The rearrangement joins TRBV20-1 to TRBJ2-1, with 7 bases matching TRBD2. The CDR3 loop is CSARIGGREKGQFF. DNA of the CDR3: TGCAGTGCCCGAATTGGGGGGAGGGAGAAGGGGCAGTTCTTC.